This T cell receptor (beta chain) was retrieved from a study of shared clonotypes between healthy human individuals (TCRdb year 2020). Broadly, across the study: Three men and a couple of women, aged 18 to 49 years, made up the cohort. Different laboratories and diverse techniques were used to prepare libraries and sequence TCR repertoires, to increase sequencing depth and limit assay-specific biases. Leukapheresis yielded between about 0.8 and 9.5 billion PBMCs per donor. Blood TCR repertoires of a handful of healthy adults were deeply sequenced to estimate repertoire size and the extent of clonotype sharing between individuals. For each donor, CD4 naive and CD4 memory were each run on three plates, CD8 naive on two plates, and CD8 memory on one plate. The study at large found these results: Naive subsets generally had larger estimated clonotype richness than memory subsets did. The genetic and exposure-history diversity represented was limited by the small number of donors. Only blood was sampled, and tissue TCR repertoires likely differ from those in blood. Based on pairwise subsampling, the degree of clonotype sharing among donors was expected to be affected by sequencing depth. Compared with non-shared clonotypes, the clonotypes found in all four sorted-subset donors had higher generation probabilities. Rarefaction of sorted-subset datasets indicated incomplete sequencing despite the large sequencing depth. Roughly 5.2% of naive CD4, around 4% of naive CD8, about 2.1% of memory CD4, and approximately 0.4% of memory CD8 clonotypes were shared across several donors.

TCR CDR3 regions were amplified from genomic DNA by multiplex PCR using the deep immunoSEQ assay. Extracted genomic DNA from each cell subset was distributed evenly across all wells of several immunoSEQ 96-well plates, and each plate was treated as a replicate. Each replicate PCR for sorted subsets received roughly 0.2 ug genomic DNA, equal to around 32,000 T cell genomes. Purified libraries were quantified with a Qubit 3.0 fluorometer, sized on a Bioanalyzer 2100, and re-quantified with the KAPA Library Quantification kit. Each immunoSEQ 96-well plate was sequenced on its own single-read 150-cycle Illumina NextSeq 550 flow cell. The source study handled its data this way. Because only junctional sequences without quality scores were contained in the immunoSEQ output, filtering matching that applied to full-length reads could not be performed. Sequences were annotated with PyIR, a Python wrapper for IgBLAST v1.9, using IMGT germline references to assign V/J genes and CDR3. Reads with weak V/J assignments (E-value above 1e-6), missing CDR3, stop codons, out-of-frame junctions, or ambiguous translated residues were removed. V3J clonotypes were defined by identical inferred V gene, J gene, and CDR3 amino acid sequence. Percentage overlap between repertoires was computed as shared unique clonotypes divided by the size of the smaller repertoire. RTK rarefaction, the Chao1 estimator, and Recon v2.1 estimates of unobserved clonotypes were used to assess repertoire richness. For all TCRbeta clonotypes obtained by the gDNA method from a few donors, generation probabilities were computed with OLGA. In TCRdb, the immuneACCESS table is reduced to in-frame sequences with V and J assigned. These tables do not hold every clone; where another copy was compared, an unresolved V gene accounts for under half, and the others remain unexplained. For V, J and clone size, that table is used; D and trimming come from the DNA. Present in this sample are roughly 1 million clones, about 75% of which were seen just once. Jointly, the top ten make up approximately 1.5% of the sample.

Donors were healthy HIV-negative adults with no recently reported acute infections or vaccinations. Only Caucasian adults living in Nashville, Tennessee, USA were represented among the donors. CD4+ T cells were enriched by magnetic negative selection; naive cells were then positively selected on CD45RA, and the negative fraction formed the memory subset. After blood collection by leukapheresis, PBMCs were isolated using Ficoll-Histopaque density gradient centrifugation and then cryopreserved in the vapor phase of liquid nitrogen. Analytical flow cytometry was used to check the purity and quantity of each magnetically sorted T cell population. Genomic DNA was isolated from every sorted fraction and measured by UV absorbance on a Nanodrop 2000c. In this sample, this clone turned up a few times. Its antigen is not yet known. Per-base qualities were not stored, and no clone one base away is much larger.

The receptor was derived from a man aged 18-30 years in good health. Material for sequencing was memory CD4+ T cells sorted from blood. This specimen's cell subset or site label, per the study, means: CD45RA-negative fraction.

The CDR3 reads CASSGGGMGGNQPQHF. Here is the DNA: TGTGCCAGCAGTGGCGGGGGCATGGGCGGCAATCAGCCCCAGCATTTT. This sequence uses TRBV2 and TRBJ1-5; the best D guess is TRBD1, with 6 bases matching. From the cysteine through the phenylalanine, the CDR3 covers 16 amino acids. Only CDR3 DNA remains: 48 bases, in frame from the first base. Taken from the germline V gene, the CDR1 and CDR2 loops are SNHLY and FYNNEI. V and J lose 4 bases and 2 bases, and a span of 15 bases separates them. The entire variable domain, with the stretches around the CDR3 drawn from the reference TRBV2 and TRBJ1-5 proteins, is EPEVTQTPSHQVTQMGQEVILRCVPISNHLYFYWYRQILGQKVEFLVSFYNNEISEKSEIFDDQFSVERPDGSNFTLKIRSTKLEDSAMYFCASSGGGMGGNQPQHFGDGTRLSIL.